The rows below give T cell receptor beta chains drawn from one sample of a study of beta chain features in type 1 diabetes. The repertoire was sequenced with immunoSEQ multiplex PCR; TCRdb's copy has only in-frame clones and lacks some. The table includes 200,000 to 250,000 clones, roughly a tenth detected once. The sample was central memory CD4+ T cells from blood. Receptors were obtained from a man in his late teens or twenties in good health. Both conserved end residues are part of each CDR3. Each record gives: CDR3 DNA, CDR3 protein, D gene, J gene, clone size, V gene. D genes are given only for firm matches. Expanded clones are given a class, and other clones once, few, many or no size at all.

cdr3_nt: TGTGCCAGTAGTATATACGGGACGGCTAACTATGGCTACACCTTC; cdr3_aa: CASSIYGTANYGYTF; d_call: NA; j_call: TRBJ1-2; clone_size: NA; v_call: TRBV19
cdr3_nt: TGTGCTAACTGCACGACTTACGGGGGCACTGAAGCTTTCTTT; cdr3_aa: CANCTTYGGTEAFF; d_call: NA; j_call: TRBJ1-1; clone_size: NA; v_call: TRBV6-5
cdr3_nt: TGTGCCAGCAGCCGAAGGGTGGGATCCTACGAGCAGTACTTC; cdr3_aa: CASSRRVGSYEQYF; d_call: NA; j_call: TRBJ2-7; clone_size: few; v_call: TRBV7-2
cdr3_nt: TGTGCCAGCAGTCAACAGCGGGAGGGCAATGAGCAGTTCTTC; cdr3_aa: CASSQQREGNEQFF; d_call: TRBD2; j_call: TRBJ2-1; clone_size: NA; v_call: TRBV6-6
cdr3_nt: TGTGCCTGGAGGCTTACAGGGTTTGGCTACACCTTC; cdr3_aa: CAWRLTGFGYTF; d_call: NA; j_call: TRBJ1-2; clone_size: few; v_call: TRBV30
cdr3_nt: TGTGCCTGGAGTGTAAAGCAGCTCTACGAGCAGTACTTC; cdr3_aa: CAWSVKQLYEQYF; d_call: NA; j_call: TRBJ2-7; clone_size: few; v_call: TRBV30
cdr3_nt: TGCGCCAGCAGCCGATATGCGGGACAAGAGACCCAGTACTTC; cdr3_aa: CASSRYAGQETQYF; d_call: NA; j_call: TRBJ2-5; clone_size: NA; v_call: TRBV5-1
cdr3_nt: TGTGCCAGCAGGCCGGTGCTTCGGGGCACAGATACGCAGTATTTT; cdr3_aa: CASRPVLRGTDTQYF; d_call: NA; j_call: TRBJ2-3; clone_size: medium-sized; v_call: TRBV7-9
cdr3_nt: TGTGCCAGCAGCTTGGACAGGGGGGCCCACGAGCAGTACTTC; cdr3_aa: CASSLDRGAHEQYF; d_call: TRBD1; j_call: TRBJ2-7; clone_size: NA; v_call: TRBV7-2
cdr3_nt: TGTGCCAGCTCACCACCACAGGCTCTAGCCAAAAACATTCAGTACTTC; cdr3_aa: CASSPPQALAKNIQYF; d_call: NA; j_call: TRBJ2-4; clone_size: few; v_call: TRBV18
cdr3_nt: TGTGCCAGCAGACTCGGGGGGTACAATGAGCAGTTCTTC; cdr3_aa: CASRLGGYNEQFF; d_call: TRBD2; j_call: TRBJ2-1; clone_size: few; v_call: TRBV28
cdr3_nt: TGTGCCATCAGTGACCCCGGGAGGGCCGGCACAGATACGCAGTATTTT; cdr3_aa: CAISDPGRAGTDTQYF; d_call: TRBD2; j_call: TRBJ2-3; clone_size: few; v_call: TRBV6-1
cdr3_nt: TGTGCCAGCAGTGAATTCTACAGGGGTGGCAATCAGCCCCAGCATTTT; cdr3_aa: CASSEFYRGGNQPQHF; d_call: TRBD1; j_call: TRBJ1-5; clone_size: NA; v_call: TRBV2
cdr3_nt: TGCGCCAGCAGCTGGGGACAGGGTATGGGCGAGCAGTACTTC; cdr3_aa: CASSWGQGMGEQYF; d_call: TRBD1; j_call: TRBJ2-7; clone_size: few; v_call: TRBV5-1
cdr3_nt: TGTGCCAGCAGCGTGACCGGGGCTGCAGATACGCAGTATTTT; cdr3_aa: CASSVTGAADTQYF; d_call: NA; j_call: TRBJ2-3; clone_size: NA; v_call: TRBV9
cdr3_nt: TGTGCCAGCACCGGACAGGACACAGATACGCAGTATTTT; cdr3_aa: CASTGQDTDTQYF; d_call: TRBD1; j_call: TRBJ2-3; clone_size: few; v_call: TRBV5-4
cdr3_nt: TGTGCCAGCAGCTGGACAGGATTCTACGAGCAGTACTTC; cdr3_aa: CASSWTGFYEQYF; d_call: TRBD1; j_call: TRBJ2-7; clone_size: few; v_call: TRBV7-8
cdr3_nt: TGTGCCAGCAGCGCCAACAGGGGAGAAACGGAGCTGTTTTTT; cdr3_aa: CASSANRGETELFF; d_call: TRBD1; j_call: TRBJ2-2; clone_size: NA; v_call: TRBV11-2
cdr3_nt: TGTGCCAGCTCACCAAGTACCAGACAAGAGACCCAGTACTTC; cdr3_aa: CASSPSTRQETQYF; d_call: NA; j_call: TRBJ2-5; clone_size: many; v_call: TRBV18
cdr3_nt: TGTGCCAGCAGGCGACAAGAGACCCAGTACTTC; cdr3_aa: CASRRQETQYF; d_call: NA; j_call: TRBJ2-5; clone_size: NA; v_call: TRBV7-2
cdr3_nt: TGTGCCAGCAGTTACGGGGGATACAATGAGCAGTTCTTC; cdr3_aa: CASSYGGYNEQFF; d_call: NA; j_call: TRBJ2-1; clone_size: many; v_call: TRBV6-5
cdr3_nt: TGTGCCATCAGTAAACAAGCGGGAGTCTCTGCAGATACGCAGTATTTT; cdr3_aa: CAISKQAGVSADTQYF; d_call: TRBD2; j_call: TRBJ2-3; clone_size: NA; v_call: TRBV10-3
cdr3_nt: TGTGCCAGCAGCGGGACAACAAGTGCACCGCAGTACTTC; cdr3_aa: CASSGTTSAPQYF; d_call: NA; j_call: TRBJ2-7; clone_size: many; v_call: TRBV7-3
cdr3_nt: TGTGCCAGCAGCTTAGGAGGGGGGACCCAGTACTTC; cdr3_aa: CASSLGGGTQYF; d_call: NA; j_call: TRBJ2-5; clone_size: few; v_call: TRBV11-2
cdr3_nt: TGTGCCAGCTCACCACCGGAAACAGGGGGAACAGATACGCAGTATTTT; cdr3_aa: CASSPPETGGTDTQYF; d_call: TRBD1; j_call: TRBJ2-3; clone_size: few; v_call: TRBV18
cdr3_nt: TGCGCCAGCAGCCAAGGCGGATTGCGGAATGAGCAGTTCTTC; cdr3_aa: CASSQGGLRNEQFF; d_call: NA; j_call: TRBJ2-1; clone_size: many; v_call: TRBV4-3
cdr3_nt: TGTGCCAGCAGCGTAGCAGCCTTTAGCTCCTACGAGCAGTACTTC; cdr3_aa: CASSVAAFSSYEQYF; d_call: NA; j_call: TRBJ2-7; clone_size: NA; v_call: TRBV9
cdr3_nt: TGCAGCGGGGCGAGGGGCCTAGACGAGCAGTACTTC; cdr3_aa: CSGARGLDEQYF; d_call: NA; j_call: TRBJ2-7; clone_size: NA; v_call: TRBV29-1
cdr3_nt: TGTGCCAGCAGCCCAGGGACAGGGAAAGGTCAGCCCCAGCATTTT; cdr3_aa: CASSPGTGKGQPQHF; d_call: TRBD1; j_call: TRBJ1-5; clone_size: few; v_call: TRBV7-8
cdr3_nt: TGCGCCAGCAGCCCCCACTCACCAGGGGTCACTGAAGCTTTCTTT; cdr3_aa: CASSPHSPGVTEAFF; d_call: NA; j_call: TRBJ1-1; clone_size: few; v_call: TRBV4-3
cdr3_nt: TGCAGCGTTGCAGATCCCAATCAGCCCCAGCATTTT; cdr3_aa: CSVADPNQPQHF; d_call: NA; j_call: TRBJ1-5; clone_size: NA; v_call: TRBV29-1
cdr3_nt: TGTGCCAGCAGCTTTACAGGGATTCAGACCCAGTACTTC; cdr3_aa: CASSFTGIQTQYF; d_call: NA; j_call: TRBJ2-5; clone_size: NA; v_call: TRBV7-6
cdr3_nt: TGTGCCAGCAGCCAGGACCCCACAGATACGCAGTATTTT; cdr3_aa: CASSQDPTDTQYF; d_call: NA; j_call: TRBJ2-3; clone_size: NA; v_call: TRBV7-6
cdr3_nt: TGTGCCAGCAGCTTGAGGGACTATGGCTACACCTTC; cdr3_aa: CASSLRDYGYTF; d_call: NA; j_call: TRBJ1-2; clone_size: NA; v_call: TRBV5-6
cdr3_nt: TGTGCCAGCAACCGACTAGCGGGAGCGGAAGATACGCAGTATTTT; cdr3_aa: CASNRLAGAEDTQYF; d_call: TRBD2; j_call: TRBJ2-3; clone_size: many; v_call: TRBV6-5
cdr3_nt: TGCGCCAGCAGCCAAGATCCGGGGACTGAAGCTTTCTTT; cdr3_aa: CASSQDPGTEAFF; d_call: NA; j_call: TRBJ1-1; clone_size: few; v_call: TRBV4-3
cdr3_nt: TGTGCCAGCAGCGTATACAGGGGGACAGGCCAAGAGACCCAGTACTTC; cdr3_aa: CASSVYRGTGQETQYF; d_call: TRBD1; j_call: TRBJ2-5; clone_size: few; v_call: TRBV9
cdr3_nt: TGTGCCAGCAGCTCCCTAGCGGGAGCCAAAAACATTCAGTACTTC; cdr3_aa: CASSSLAGAKNIQYF; d_call: TRBD2; j_call: TRBJ2-4; clone_size: few; v_call: TRBV7-2
cdr3_nt: TGCGCCAGCAGTCAGGGACAGGGAAAACACGAGCAGTACTTC; cdr3_aa: CASSQGQGKHEQYF; d_call: TRBD1; j_call: TRBJ2-7; clone_size: many; v_call: TRBV23-1
cdr3_nt: TGTGCCTGGGAGTACACAAGGAACTATGGCTACACCTTC; cdr3_aa: CAWEYTRNYGYTF; d_call: NA; j_call: TRBJ1-2; clone_size: NA; v_call: TRBV30
cdr3_nt: TGTGCCAGCAGCAAAGGGGCTAGCGGGAGTTGGACAGATACGCAGTATTTT; cdr3_aa: CASSKGASGSWTDTQYF; d_call: TRBD2; j_call: TRBJ2-3; clone_size: few; v_call: TRBV5-4
cdr3_nt: TGTGCCAGCAGTTTACAGGGCGGGAGGCACCACAATGAGCAGTTCTTC; cdr3_aa: CASSLQGGRHHNEQFF; d_call: TRBD2; j_call: TRBJ2-1; clone_size: NA; v_call: TRBV28
cdr3_nt: TGCAGCGTTGGTATACCGGACAAGACTTACGAGCAGTACTTC; cdr3_aa: CSVGIPDKTYEQYF; d_call: NA; j_call: TRBJ2-7; clone_size: few; v_call: TRBV29-1
cdr3_nt: TGTGCCAGCAGCCCAGACCGGCTAAACTACGAGCAGTACTTC; cdr3_aa: CASSPDRLNYEQYF; d_call: NA; j_call: TRBJ2-7; clone_size: few; v_call: TRBV7-2
cdr3_nt: TGTGCCAGCAGCTCCTCGGTCTACAATGAGCAGTTCTTC; cdr3_aa: CASSSSVYNEQFF; d_call: NA; j_call: TRBJ2-1; clone_size: NA; v_call: TRBV7-6
cdr3_nt: TGTGCCAGCAGTGAGACTAGTGATTACAATGAGCAGTTCTTC; cdr3_aa: CASSETSDYNEQFF; d_call: NA; j_call: TRBJ2-1; clone_size: many; v_call: TRBV28
cdr3_nt: TGTGCCAGCAGCTTGGACAGGAACAATGAGCAGTTCTTC; cdr3_aa: CASSLDRNNEQFF; d_call: NA; j_call: TRBJ2-1; clone_size: NA; v_call: TRBV5-6
cdr3_nt: TGTGCCAGCAGCCCCTCAGCAGGGGGGGCTAGCGCCCACGAGCAGTACTTC; cdr3_aa: CASSPSAGGASAHEQYF; d_call: NA; j_call: TRBJ2-7; clone_size: few; v_call: TRBV7-2
cdr3_nt: TGTGCCAGCACCCGGGACTTCAGCTCTGGGGCCAACGTCCTGACTTTC; cdr3_aa: CASTRDFSSGANVLTF; d_call: NA; j_call: TRBJ2-6; clone_size: NA; v_call: TRBV2
cdr3_nt: TGTGCCTGGAGTGGACGACCCTCGACAGTTGGCGGGGAGCTGTTTTTT; cdr3_aa: CAWSGRPSTVGGELFF; d_call: NA; j_call: TRBJ2-2; clone_size: few; v_call: TRBV30
cdr3_nt: TGTGCCTGGAGTGTACTGGGAAACACCATATATTTT; cdr3_aa: CAWSVLGNTIYF; d_call: NA; j_call: TRBJ1-3; clone_size: NA; v_call: TRBV30
cdr3_nt: TGCGCCAGCACTCCCGGAGAGGGGGCGAAGACCCAGTACTTC; cdr3_aa: CASTPGEGAKTQYF; d_call: TRBD1; j_call: TRBJ2-5; clone_size: few; v_call: TRBV5-1
cdr3_nt: TGTGCCAGCAGCTCGGGAAACGAGCAGTACTTC; cdr3_aa: CASSSGNEQYF; d_call: NA; j_call: TRBJ2-7; clone_size: many; v_call: TRBV7-9
cdr3_nt: TGTGCCAGCAGCTCCGTCCGTCGAGGAGATACGCAGTATTTT; cdr3_aa: CASSSVRRGDTQYF; d_call: NA; j_call: TRBJ2-3; clone_size: many; v_call: TRBV7-2
cdr3_nt: TGTGCCAGCAGCCGGCGGGGAGACTCTGGGGCCAACGTCCTGACTTTC; cdr3_aa: CASSRRGDSGANVLTF; d_call: NA; j_call: TRBJ2-6; clone_size: NA; v_call: TRBV4-2